There are many counts of the clone carrying this TCR beta chain. Its specificity is not known. TCRdb reprocessed the 5' RACE reads with MiXCR, giving one entry per CDR3 protein. The sample has a few hundred thousand distinct CDR3 sequences, roughly 4.3% seen once; the top ten hold about 22%. The data originate from a study of T cells after yellow fever vaccination. Whole-study findings and limits: Researchers report a weaker secondary response that nonetheless peaked faster, day 5 versus 15.

Germline CDR1 reads MNHNY; CDR2 reads SVGAGI (reference sequence). The CDR3 consists of 14 residues. The ends were cut back, 1 base at V and 2 bases at J, with 7 bases in the middle. The sample consisted of PBMCs, taken 5 days after the yellow fever booster vaccination. V usage is TRBV6-6 and J usage is TRBJ2-3; possibly TRBD1 for D (6 bases). This receptor was taken from a man between 18 and 35 years old who received the YFV17D yellow fever vaccine. CDR3 sequence: CASSYWTDTDTQYF. The CDR3 nucleotides read TGTGCCAGCAGTTACTGGACAGACACAGATACGCAGTATTTT.